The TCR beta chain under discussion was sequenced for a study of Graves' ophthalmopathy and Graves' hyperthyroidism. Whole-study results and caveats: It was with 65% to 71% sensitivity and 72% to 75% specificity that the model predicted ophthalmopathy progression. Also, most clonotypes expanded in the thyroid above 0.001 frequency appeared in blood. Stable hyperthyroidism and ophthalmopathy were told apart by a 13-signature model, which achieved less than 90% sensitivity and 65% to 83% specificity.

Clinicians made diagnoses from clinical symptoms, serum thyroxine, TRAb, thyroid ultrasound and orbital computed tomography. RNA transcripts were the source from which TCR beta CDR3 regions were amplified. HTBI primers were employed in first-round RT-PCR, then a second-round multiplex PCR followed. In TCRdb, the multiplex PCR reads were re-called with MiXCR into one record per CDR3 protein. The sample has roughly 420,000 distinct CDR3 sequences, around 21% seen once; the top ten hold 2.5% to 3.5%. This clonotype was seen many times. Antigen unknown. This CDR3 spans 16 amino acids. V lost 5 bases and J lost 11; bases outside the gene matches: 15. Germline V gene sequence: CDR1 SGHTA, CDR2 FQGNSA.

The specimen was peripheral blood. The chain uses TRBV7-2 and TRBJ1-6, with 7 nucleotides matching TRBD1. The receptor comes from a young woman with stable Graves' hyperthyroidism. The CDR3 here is CASSPPGGGGLAPLHF. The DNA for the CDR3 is TGTGCCAGCAGCCCACCTGGAGGAGGGGGCTTGGCACCCCTCCACTTT.